This TCR beta chain comes out of a study of regulatory T cells in long-lasting Graves disease. Study overall: Patients with persistent Graves' disease had over 5 years of antithyroid drugs and persistent TSH receptor antibodies. Findings of the study overall: Shared public clonotypes totalled fewer than 3,000 in persistent patients, compared with about 930 in new patients.

Relying on iRepertoire HTBI primers and Arm-PCR of CDR3 regions, the team built TCR beta libraries. Via MiXCR, TCRdb re-called the multiplex PCR reads, giving one row per CDR3 protein. The data contain almost 350,000 distinct CDR3 sequences, roughly a fifth of them seen just once; the ten biggest clones take up roughly 29%. This clonotype was seen a handful of times. The antigen is unknown. The time point here: persistent/refractory GD, antithyroid drugs over 5 years with positive TRAb. The TCR library was made from RNA extracted from PBMCs. Graves' disease diagnosis was established per American Thyroid Association guidelines. The clonotype comes from a female donor with Graves disease. Material: peripheral blood mononuclear cells (PBMCs), obtained when the disease was refractory, from a patient treated with antithyroid drugs.

CDR3 DNA sequence: TGTGCCAGTAGTACCGGGTCTACAGTTCGCAATCAGCCCCAGCATTTT. Protein sequence: CASSTGSTVRNQPQHF. The gene calls are TRBV19 and TRBJ1-5; D gene uncertain. V was cut by 4 bases and J by 2 bases, with 15 bases left in between. The CDR3 is 16 residues long. From germline, CDR1 is LNHDA and CDR2 SQIVND (reference sequence).